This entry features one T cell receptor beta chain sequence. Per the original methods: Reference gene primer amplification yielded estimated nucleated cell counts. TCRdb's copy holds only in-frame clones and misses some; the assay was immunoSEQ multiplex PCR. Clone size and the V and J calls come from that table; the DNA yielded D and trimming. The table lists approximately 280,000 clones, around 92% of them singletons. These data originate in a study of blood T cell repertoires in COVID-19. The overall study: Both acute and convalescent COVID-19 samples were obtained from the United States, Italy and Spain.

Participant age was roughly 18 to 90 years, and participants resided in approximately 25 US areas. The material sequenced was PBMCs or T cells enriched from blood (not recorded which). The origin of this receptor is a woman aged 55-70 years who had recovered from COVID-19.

The CDR3 DNA is TGTGCCAGCAGCTTGCATGGCAGGGGGCCAGCTGAAGCTTTCTTT. Its translation: CASSLHGRGPAEAFF. The rearrangement uses TRBV5-8 and TRBJ1-1; 8 nucleotides align to TRBD1. Losses at the gene ends were 1 base for V and 6 bases for J; bases not matched to a gene: 8. Germline-derived CDR1 and CDR2 are SGHTS and YDEGEE. The CDR3 has 15 residues. The full variable domain, with the rest looked up from reference TRBV5-8 and TRBJ1-1, is EAGVTQSPTHLIKTRGQQATLRCSPISGHTSVYWYQQALGLGLQFLLWYDEGEERNRGNFPPRFSGRQFPNYSSELNVNALELEDSALYLCASSLHGRGPAEAFFGQGTRLTVV.